A selection of T cell receptor beta chains follows, all from one sample in a study of OX40 agonist ivuxolimab in advanced cancers. Profiling relied on immunoSEQ multiplex PCR, and the TCRdb table lists in-frame clones only, not all of them. The sample lists some 80,000 clones; roughly 90% were seen once. The source material was CD4+ or CD8+ T cells sorted from blood, sampled in a trial of the OX40 agonist ivuxolimab. The origin of the receptors is an adult with an advanced solid tumor such as melanoma, head and neck, liver or kidney cancer. Both conserved end residues are part of each CDR3. Fields, in order: clone size, J gene, D gene, V gene, CDR3 DNA, CDR3 protein. D genes are given only for firm matches. Only some rows state a clone size, as once, few, many or a class for expanded clones.

size: .
J: TRBJ2-3
D: .
V: TRBV27
DNA: TGTGCCAGCAGACTTTACACAGATACGCAGTATTTT
CDR3: CASRLYTDTQYF

size: .
J: TRBJ1-1
D: TRBD1
V: TRBV7-6
DNA: TGTGCCAGCAGCTTTGCAGGGGGCAACACTGAAGCTTTCTTT
CDR3: CASSFAGGNTEAFF

size: .
J: TRBJ1-2
D: TRBD1
V: TRBV19
DNA: TGTGCCAGTAGTATAGTCACCGGGACAGGGGGTAATGGCTACACCTTC
CDR3: CASSIVTGTGGNGYTF

size: .
J: TRBJ2-7
D: .
V: TRBV6-5
DNA: TGTGCCAGCAGTTACTCGGACAGATCCTACGAGCAGTACTTC
CDR3: CASSYSDRSYEQYF

size: once
J: TRBJ1-5
D: .
V: TRBV9
DNA: TGTGCCAGCAGCCGTGTGGGGAATCAGCCCCAGCATTTT
CDR3: CASSRVGNQPQHF

size: once
J: TRBJ2-5
D: .
V: TRBV4-1
DNA: TGCGCCAGCAGCCAAGATCCCGGGGGCGATGAGACCCAGTACTTC
CDR3: CASSQDPGGDETQYF

size: .
J: TRBJ2-1
D: TRBD2
V: TRBV7-6
DNA: TGTGCCAGCAGCGTGATGCAAGCGGGGACCAATGAGCAGTTCTTC
CDR3: CASSVMQAGTNEQFF

size: .
J: TRBJ1-2
D: TRBD1
V: TRBV7-2
DNA: TGTGCCAGCAGCTTACCGGGACAGGGAGGGAGTAACTATGGCTACACCTTC
CDR3: CASSLPGQGGSNYGYTF

size: once
J: TRBJ1-1
D: .
V: TRBV4-1
DNA: TGCGCCAGCAGCTTACGATTGAACACTGAAGCTTTCTTT
CDR3: CASSLRLNTEAFF

size: .
J: TRBJ1-5
D: TRBD1
V: TRBV27
DNA: TGTGCCAGCAGCGAAATCCCGGGACAGGGCAATCAGCCCCAGCATTTT
CDR3: CASSEIPGQGNQPQHF